Sequencing of this TCR beta chain was carried out in a study of CD8 T cells in ankylosing spondylitis. Whole-study findings and limits: It appeared that ankylosing spondylitis blood was characterized by a TCR beta motif of fewer than 10 highly homologous variants.

TCRdb independently ran MiXCR on the 5' RACE reads; one entry per CDR3 protein. The sample consists of fewer than 35,000 distinct CDR3 sequences, about 29% of them appearing once. A word on this clonotype: The antigen is undetermined.

The germline CDR1 and CDR2 sequences are SQVTM and ANQGSEA. V lost 7 bases and J lost 0; bases outside the gene matches: 4. The CDR3 runs 14 residues. The chain uses TRBV29-1 and TRBJ2-3, with 10 bases that match TRBD1. The receptor's source is a male donor with ankylosing spondylitis. Sequencing used synovial fluid, either unsorted or a sorted T cell fraction (not recorded which). The CDR3: CSAGDRGSTDTQYF. The CDR3 bases are TGCAGCGCAGGGGACAGGGGTAGCACAGATACGCAGTATTTT.